Below are 25 T cell receptor beta chains sequenced from a single sample in a study of yellow fever vaccine responses in identical twins. Using its own MiXCR run on the RT-PCR reads, TCRdb lists one record per CDR3 protein. Of about 2,400 distinct CDR3 sequences listed, about 79% are singletons. This specimen consisted of T cells from blood (PBMCs), unsorted or a sorted subset (not recorded which), obtained before or after yellow fever vaccination (not recorded which). The origin of the receptors is a woman aged 18-30 years who received the yellow fever vaccine.

This chain joins TRBV27 and TRBJ1-2, with 9 bases identical to TRBD1. Germline CDR1 is MNHEY and CDR2 is SMNVEV (reference sequence). J gave up 6 bases and V 5 bases, and 4 bases lay outside the gene matches. The CDR3 extends over 13 amino acids. In DNA form, the CDR3 reads TGTGCCAGCAGTGAACAGGGGGCTGATGGCTACACCTTC. Encoded protein: CASSEQGADGYTF.

In this sample, this clonotype turned up a few times. The chain recombines TRBV7-9 with TRBJ2-3; a possible D gene is TRBD1 (6 bases). Germline V CDR1 and CDR2: SEHNR, FQNEAQ (reference sequence). The CDR3 extends over 15 amino acids. Trimming took off 6 bases at V and 2 bases at J, with 15 bases between the two ends. The CDR3 here is CASRPPGHLTDTQYF. The CDR3, as DNA: TGTGCCAGCAGGCCCCCGGGACATCTCACAGATACGCAGTATTTT.

The chain has TRBV2 and TRBJ1-3; no reliable D call. Germline V CDR1 and CDR2: SNHLY, FYNNEI. Trimming took 8 bases from V and 0 from J, leaving 17 bases between them. This CDR3 region has 16 residues. The CDR3 region is CASCRAAINSGNTIYF. The CDR3 DNA follows: TGTGCCAGCTGTCGGGCGGCGATCAACTCTGGAAACACCATATATTTT.

The chain links TRBV5-5 to TRBJ2-2; D gene unclear. Trimming removed 4 bases at V and 6 bases at J, with 28 bases between. This CDR3 comprises 19 residues. CDR1 is SGHKS, CDR2 YYEKEE, per germline (reference sequence). The chain's CDR3 is CASSPNVWGKGPEPGELFF. DNA of the CDR3: TGTGCCAGCAGCCCTAATGTCTGGGGAAAAGGGCCCGAACCCGGGGAGCTGTTTTTT.

The sample holds a few counts of this clonotype. The rearrangement links TRBV11-2 to TRBJ1-1, with D uncertain. Trimming removed 10 bases from V and 5 bases from J, with 17 bases in between. Germline V gives CDR1 SGHAT, CDR2 FQNNGV. The CDR3 is 13 residues long. CDR3 DNA sequence: TGTGCCACTTCAGACGGGTTGGGGACTGAAGCTTTCTTT. It specifies CATSDGLGTEAFF.

The chain combines TRBV29-1 with TRBJ2-3, with TRBD2 matching over 7 bases. Trimming at V came to 8 bases and at J to 0 bases, leaving 8 bases not matched to a gene. Germline CDR1 is SQVTM and CDR2 is ANQGSEA. The CDR3 has 14 residues. CDR3 DNA sequence: TGCAGCCACGATAATAGCGGGAGCACAGATACGCAGTATTTT. Its protein is CSHDNSGSTDTQYF.

The J gene is TRBJ2-1, the V gene TRBV25-1, with D perhaps TRBD2 (6 bases). With 6 bases removed from V and 2 bases from J, the gap between germline ends came to 8 bases. Germline lookup yields CDR1 MGHDK and CDR2 SYGVNS. The CDR3 loop spans 13 amino acids. The CDR3 sequence is CASRRGAYNEQFF. DNA of the CDR3: TGTGCCAGCAGGCGGGGAGCCTACAATGAGCAGTTCTTC.

The chain is built from TRBV12-3 or TRBV12-4 and TRBJ1-2; no clear D gene. This CDR3 is built from 15 residues. Trimming shortened V by 6 bases and J by 0 bases, and 14 bases separated the two germline ends. The CDR3 region has the DNA TGTGCCAGCAGCACTCTGCTCAGGACTAACTATGGCTACACCTTC. Its protein product is CASSTLLRTNYGYTF.

The chain has TRBV28 and TRBJ2-3; possibly TRBD1 for D (5 bases). The CDR3 is made up of 15 amino acids. From germline, CDR1 is MDHEN and CDR2 SYDVKM. With 6 bases removed from V and 0 bases from J, the gap between germline ends came to 13 bases. CDR3 coding DNA: TGTGCCAGCAGCCAAACGACAGACAGCACAGATACGCAGTATTTT. It encodes CASSQTTDSTDTQYF.

The rearrangement links TRBV4-2 to TRBJ2-2, with D perhaps TRBD1 or TRBD2 (5 bases each). V shed 1 base and J shed 6 bases, with 6 bases lying between them. Germline loops: CDR1 LGHNA, CDR2 YNFKEQ. The CDR3 is 13 amino acids. The CDR3 region is CASSQGDPGELFF. The DNA for the CDR3 is TGTGCCAGCAGCCAAGGGGACCCCGGGGAGCTGTTTTTT.

The chain combines TRBV20-1 with TRBJ1-2; D gene ambiguous. In germline, CDR1 is DFQATT, CDR2 SNEGSKA (reference sequence). The CDR3 spans 15 residues. Trimming removed 1 base at V and 4 bases at J, with 16 bases between. The CDR3 DNA reads as TGCAGTGCTAGAGCCCCGAACTCGCCCCCCTATGGCTACACCTTC. It yields the protein CSARAPNSPPYGYTF.

The genes are TRBV12-3 or TRBV12-4 and TRBJ1-1; D might be TRBD1 (6 bases). V was trimmed by 6 bases and J by 1 base, leaving 12 bases between them. CDR3 length: 14 amino acids. The CDR3 loop reads CASSPTGQNTEAFF. The DNA of the CDR3 is TGTGCCAGCAGCCCTACAGGGCAGAACACTGAAGCTTTCTTT.

Here the CDR3 DNA reads TGTGCCAGCAGTTCTCAGGAAAACTACGAGCAGTACGTC. Encoded protein: CASSSQENYEQYV. This chain joins TRBV28 and TRBJ2-7; no definite D call. V shed 4 bases and J shed 3 bases, with 10 bases lying between them. Germline V lookup: CDR1 MDHEN, CDR2 SYDVKM. The CDR3 length is 13 residues.

The chain combines TRBV9 with TRBJ1-1; 8 bases align to TRBD1. CDR1 and CDR2 (germline): SGDLS, YYNGEE. The CDR3 sequence is 17 residues long. The ends lost 4 bases at V and 2 bases at J; junction bases unmatched: 13. The CDR3 DNA reads as TGTGCCAGCAGCTTCGCCTTAGGACAGGGAGGTAACACTGAAGCTTTCTTT. It specifies CASSFALGQGGNTEAFF.

This clonotype was recorded once. The rearrangement links TRBV20-1 to TRBJ2-1; tentative D call: TRBD2 (5 bases). This CDR3 has 15 residues. The germline V gene encodes CDR1 DFQATT and CDR2 SNEGSKA (reference sequence). The V gene lost 5 bases and the J gene lost 9 bases, with 23 bases spanning the gap. The CDR3 here is CSASRSSSRITEQFF. The CDR3 DNA reads TGCAGTGCTTCCCGTTCTAGCAGCCGGATCACTGAGCAGTTCTTC.

This clonotype has only one observation. The chain combines TRBV19 with TRBJ2-1; 10 bases are shared with TRBD1. Trimming at V came to 5 bases and at J to 4 bases, leaving 5 bases not matched to a gene. The CDR3 sequence is 15 residues long. From germline, CDR1 is LNHDA and CDR2 SQIVND (reference sequence). CDR3 loop: CASSHGTGVYNEQFF. For the CDR3, the DNA is TGTGCCAGTAGTCACGGGACAGGGGTATACAATGAGCAGTTCTTC.

The chain recombines TRBV12-3 or TRBV12-4 with TRBJ2-1, with unresolved D. Deletions cut 6 bases from V and 5 bases from J, with 17 bases between. CDR3 length: 15 amino acids. CDR3 amino acids: CASRPDFPADNEQFF. The CDR3, as DNA: TGTGCCAGCAGACCCGACTTTCCCGCCGACAATGAGCAGTTCTTC.

The chain is built from TRBV7-6 and TRBJ1-3, with D maybe TRBD1 (5 bases). V was shortened by 5 bases and J by 1 base, with 15 bases between the two germline ends. The CDR3 is 16 amino acids. Per germline, CDR1 SGHVS and CDR2 FNYEAQ. DNA for the CDR3: TGTGCCAGCAGCCCGGGGCCAGGGATATCTGGAAACACCATATATTTT. Translation gives CASSPGPGISGNTIYF.

Here the CDR3 reads CSVGTAGNYGYTF. In nucleotides, the CDR3 is TGCAGCGTGGGGACAGCCGGAAACTATGGCTACACCTTC. This sequence joins TRBV29-1 and TRBJ1-2, with TRBD1 identical over 7 bases. The CDR3 length is 13 residues. Germline lookup yields CDR1 SQVTM and CDR2 ANQGSEA. After removal of 6 bases from V and 2 bases from J, the junction contained 6 bases not matched to a gene.

CDR3 bases: TGTGCCAGCAGCTCCCGGGACTACTCCTACAATGAGCAGTTCTTC. It codes for CASSSRDYSYNEQFF. The chain links TRBV3-1 to TRBJ2-1; 7 bases map to TRBD2. Trimming at V came to 5 bases and at J to 0 bases, leaving 4 bases not matched to a gene. Germline CDR1 and CDR2: LGHDT and YNNKEL (reference sequence). The CDR3 has 15 residues.

This clonotype was observed a few times. The V and J genes are TRBV10-3 and TRBJ2-3; TRBD2 matches at 9 bases. Germline lookup yields CDR1 ENHRY and CDR2 SYGVKD. V dropped 2 bases and J dropped 2; count of bases not matched to a gene: 5. The CDR3 runs to 16 residues. This CDR3 reads CAISEPSGGTTDTQYF. DNA for the CDR3: TGTGCCATCAGTGAGCCCAGCGGGGGGACCACAGATACGCAGTATTTT.

The chain carries TRBV24-1 and TRBJ1-1; no firm D call. The germline V gene encodes CDR1 KGHDR and CDR2 SFDVKD. This CDR3 contains 13 residues. V was pared by 4 bases and J by 0 bases, with 5 bases between. CDR3 protein: CATSEAVNTEAFF. The CDR3 DNA is TGTGCCACCAGTGAGGCGGTGAACACTGAAGCTTTCTTT.

The chain carries TRBV29-1 and TRBJ2-5, with D maybe TRBD1 (6 bases). This CDR3 has 12 residues. The V gene's germline CDR1 is SQVTM and CDR2 ANQGSEA. The germline V and J ends were trimmed by 6 bases and 5 bases, with 13 bases remaining between them. CDR3 DNA: TGCAGCGTCGGCAGGGGACACGAGACCCAGTACTTC. It translates to CSVGRGHETQYF.

J is TRBJ1-1 and V is TRBV18, with D unclear. Germline assignment: CDR1 KGHSH and CDR2 LQKENI. Trimming shortened V by 2 bases and J by 7 bases, and 17 bases separated the two germline ends. The CDR3 has 15 residues. Here the CDR3 DNA reads TGTGCCAGCTCACCAGTTCGGGGAGAGGTTGGTGAAGCTTTCTTT. Its protein product is CASSPVRGEVGEAFF.

The chain links TRBV3-1 to TRBJ1-3; possibly TRBD1 for D (5 bases). Germline values: CDR1 LGHDT, CDR2 YNNKEL (reference sequence). This CDR3 has 15 amino acids. Trimming took off 4 bases at V and 5 bases at J, with 15 bases between the two ends. The CDR3 loop is CASSPYDGGRNTIYF. As DNA, the CDR3 is TGTGCCAGCAGCCCCTACGACGGGGGAAGAAACACCATATATTTT.